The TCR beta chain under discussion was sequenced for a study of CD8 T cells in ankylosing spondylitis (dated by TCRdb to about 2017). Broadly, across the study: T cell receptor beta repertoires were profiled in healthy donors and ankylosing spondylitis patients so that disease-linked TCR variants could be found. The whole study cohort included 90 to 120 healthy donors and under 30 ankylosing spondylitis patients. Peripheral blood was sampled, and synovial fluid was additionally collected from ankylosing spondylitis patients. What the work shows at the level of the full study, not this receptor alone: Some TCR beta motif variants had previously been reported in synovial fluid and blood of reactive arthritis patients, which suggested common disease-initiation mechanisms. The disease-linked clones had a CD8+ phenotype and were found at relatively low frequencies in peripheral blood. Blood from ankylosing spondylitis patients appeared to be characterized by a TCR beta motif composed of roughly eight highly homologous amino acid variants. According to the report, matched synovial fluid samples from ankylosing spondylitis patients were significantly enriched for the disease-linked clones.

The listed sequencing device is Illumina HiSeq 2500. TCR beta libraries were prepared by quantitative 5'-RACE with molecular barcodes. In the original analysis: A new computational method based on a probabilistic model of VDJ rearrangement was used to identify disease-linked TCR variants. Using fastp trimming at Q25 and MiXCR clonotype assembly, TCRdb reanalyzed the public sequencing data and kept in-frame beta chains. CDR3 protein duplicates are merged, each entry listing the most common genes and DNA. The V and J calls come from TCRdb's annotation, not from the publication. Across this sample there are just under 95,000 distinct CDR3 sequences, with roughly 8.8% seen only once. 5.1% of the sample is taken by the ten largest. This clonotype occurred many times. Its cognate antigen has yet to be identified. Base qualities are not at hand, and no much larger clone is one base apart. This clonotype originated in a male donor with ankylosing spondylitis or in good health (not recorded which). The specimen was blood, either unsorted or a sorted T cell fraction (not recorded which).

The sequence in DNA is TGCGCCAGCAGCTTGGGGTCGGGACTTCGCATTGAAGCTTTCTTT. This sequence encodes CASSLGSGLRIEAFF. The chain is assembled from TRBV5-1 and TRBJ1-1; the D gene is possibly TRBD1, with 5 bases matching. Measured from the cysteine to the phenylalanine, the CDR3 is 15 residues long. Solely the CDR3 DNA is kept, with 45 bases framed from the first base. Via the germline V gene, CDR1 is SGHRS and CDR2 YFSETQ. Trimming costs V 0 bases and J 7 bases, and their ends lie 16 bases apart.